These 9 T cell receptor beta chains were sequenced from one sample in a study of Graves' ophthalmopathy and Graves' hyperthyroidism. TCR beta CDR3 amplification used RNA transcripts. HTBI primers primed a first-round RT-PCR, and a second-round multiplex PCR followed. TCRdb re-derived calls from the multiplex PCR reads in MiXCR, one entry per CDR3 protein. In the table there are approximately 1.2 million distinct CDR3 sequences, roughly two fifths of which are singletons. The sequenced material came from peripheral blood or thyroid tissue (not recorded which). All receptors come from an adult man with Graves' hyperthyroidism.

The table lists this clonotype with many counts. The chain combines TRBV25-1 with TRBJ1-6; D remains ambiguous. Germline V gene sequence: CDR1 MGHDK, CDR2 SYGVNS. V lost 3 bases to trimming and J lost 10 bases, with 4 bases between them. The CDR3 loop spans 11 amino acids. The CDR3 DNA sequence: TGTGCCAGCAGTGAGGCCTCACCCCTCCACTTT. As protein: CASSEASPLHF.

V is TRBV6-5 and J is TRBJ2-5; D possibly corresponds to TRBD2 (5 bases). Germline values: CDR1 MNHEY, CDR2 SVGAGI. The CDR3 is 13 residues long. Trimming removed 2 bases from V and 6 bases from J, with 10 bases in between. The CDR3, as DNA: TGTGCCAGCAGTTACATTGAGGGCCAGACCCAGTACTTC. This translates into CASSYIEGQTQYF.

The V and J genes are TRBV7-9 and TRBJ1-1; D remains ambiguous. This CDR3 spans 13 amino acids. Germline CDR1 reads SEHNR; CDR2 reads FQNEAQ (reference sequence). Deletions cut 11 bases from V and 4 bases from J, with 17 bases between. The CDR3 reads CAPYRGFGTEAFF. Written as DNA, the CDR3 is TGTGCCCCTTATCGGGGATTCGGCACTGAAGCTTTCTTT.

The CDR3: CASTGSLFDNSPLHF. CDR3 bases: TGTGCCAGCACGGGCTCGCTATTCGATAATTCACCCCTCCACTTT. The V gene is TRBV6-5, the J gene TRBJ1-6; D is uncertain. Germline lookup yields CDR1 MNHEY and CDR2 SVGAGI. The CDR3 loop spans 15 amino acids. V lost 7 bases to trimming and J lost 5 bases, with 15 bases between them.

The chain is built from TRBV12-3 or TRBV12-4 and TRBJ2-5; the D gene is possibly TRBD1 (6 bases). Trimming took 6 bases from V and 5 from J, leaving 19 bases between them. This CDR3 has 15 residues. CDR3: CASSPYTGFGETQYF. The CDR3 DNA sequence: TGTGCCAGCAGCCCCTATACAGGGTTCGGGGAGACCCAGTACTTC.

J is TRBJ1-5 and V is TRBV10-3, with D perhaps matching TRBD1 (5 bases). Germline-derived CDR1 and CDR2 are ENHRY and SYGVKD. The length of the CDR3 is 15 residues. Trimming pared 7 bases from V and 7 bases from J, leaving 20 bases between. CDR3 DNA: TGTGCCATCACCGGAGGCGGGGGTGGCGGCCAGCCCCAGCATTTT. Its protein is CAITGGGGGGQPQHF.

This clonotype occurred many times. The chain employs TRBV29-1 and TRBJ2-7, with TRBD1 matching 11 bases. Germline CDR1 reads SQVTM; CDR2 reads ANQGSEA. Germline trimming cut 4 bases from V and 3 bases from J; bases unmatched to any gene: 11. The CDR3 length is 16 residues. Here the CDR3 DNA reads TGCAGCGTTGGAAGAGCCGGGACAGGGGGTTTCTACGAGCAGTACTTC. The encoded protein is CSVGRAGTGGFYEQYF.

A word on this clonotype: A read error is possible here, since a much larger clone lies one base away. This chain links TRBV20-1 with TRBJ1-6, with TRBD1 identical over 8 bases. The germline V gene encodes CDR1 DFQATT and CDR2 SNEGSKA (reference sequence). The length of the CDR3 is 14 residues. The junction had 8 bases not matched to a gene; V was cut back by 6 bases and J by 7 bases. This CDR3 is CSAPTGASNSPLHF. As DNA, the CDR3 is TGCAGTGCGCCGACAGGGGCCTCGAATTCACCCCTCCACTTT.

The chain uses TRBV7-3 and TRBJ2-1, with TRBD2 matching over 9 bases. V lost 0 bases and J lost 10; bases outside the gene matches: 10. Germline values: CDR1 SGHTA, CDR2 FQGTGA. The CDR3 extends over 16 amino acids. The CDR3 region is CASSLTSTPSGNEQFF. CDR3 nucleotides: TGTGCCAGCAGCTTAACGTCTACGCCTAGCGGGAACGAGCAGTTCTTC. Using reference TRBV7-3 and TRBJ2-1 for the parts outside the CDR3, the full variable domain is GAGVSQTPSNKVTEKGKYVELRCDPISGHTALYWYRQSLGQGPEFLIYFQGTGAADDSGLPNDRFFAVRPEGSVSTLKIQRTERGDSAVYLCASSLTSTPSGNEQFFGPGTRLTVL.